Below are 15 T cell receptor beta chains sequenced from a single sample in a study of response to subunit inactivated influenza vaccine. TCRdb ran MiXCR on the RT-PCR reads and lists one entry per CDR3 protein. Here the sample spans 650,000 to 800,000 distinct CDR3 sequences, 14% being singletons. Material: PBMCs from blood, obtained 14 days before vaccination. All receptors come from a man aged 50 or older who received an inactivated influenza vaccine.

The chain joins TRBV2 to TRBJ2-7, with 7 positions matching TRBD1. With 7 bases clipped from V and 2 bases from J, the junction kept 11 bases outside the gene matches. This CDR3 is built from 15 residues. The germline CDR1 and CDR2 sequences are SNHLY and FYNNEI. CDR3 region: CASTVEGARAYEQYF. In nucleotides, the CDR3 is TGTGCCAGCACCGTTGAGGGGGCAAGGGCCTACGAGCAGTACTTC.

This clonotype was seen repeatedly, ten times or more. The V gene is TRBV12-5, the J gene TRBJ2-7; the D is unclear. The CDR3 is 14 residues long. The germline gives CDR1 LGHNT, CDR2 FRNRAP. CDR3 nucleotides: TGTGCAAGCGCAAAAGGTGGCGGAAGTTACGAGCAGTACTTC. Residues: CASAKGGGSYEQYF. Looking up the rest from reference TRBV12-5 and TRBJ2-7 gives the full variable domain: DARVTQTPRHKVTEMGQEVTMRCQPILGHNTVFWYRQTMMQGLELLAYFRNRAPLDDSGMPKDRFSAEMPDATLATLKIQPSEPRDSAVYFCASAKGGGSYEQYFGPGTRLTVT.

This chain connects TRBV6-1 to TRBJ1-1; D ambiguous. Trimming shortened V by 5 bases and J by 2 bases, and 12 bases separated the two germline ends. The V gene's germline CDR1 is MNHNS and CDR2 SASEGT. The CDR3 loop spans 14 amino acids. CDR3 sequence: CASSPYEGNTEAFF. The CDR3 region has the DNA TGTGCCAGCAGTCCTTATGAGGGTAACACTGAAGCTTTCTTT.

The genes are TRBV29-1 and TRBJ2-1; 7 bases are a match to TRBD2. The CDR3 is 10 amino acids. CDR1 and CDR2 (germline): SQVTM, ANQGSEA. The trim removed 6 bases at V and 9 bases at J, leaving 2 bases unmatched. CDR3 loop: CSVGGGEQFF. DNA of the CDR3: TGCAGCGTGGGGGGGGGTGAGCAGTTCTTC.

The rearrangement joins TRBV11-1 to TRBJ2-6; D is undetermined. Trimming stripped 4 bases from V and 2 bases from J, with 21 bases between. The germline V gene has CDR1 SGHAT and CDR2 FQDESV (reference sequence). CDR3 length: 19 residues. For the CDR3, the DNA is TGTGCCAGCAGCTCTTCTACGGGCTTCCCTTTTGCTGGGGCCAACGTCCTGACTTTC. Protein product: CASSSSTGFPFAGANVLTF.

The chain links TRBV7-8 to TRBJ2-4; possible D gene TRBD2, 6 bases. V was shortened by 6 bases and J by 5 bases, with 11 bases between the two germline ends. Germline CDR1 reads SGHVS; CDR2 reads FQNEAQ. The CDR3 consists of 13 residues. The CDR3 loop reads CASSRDSQNIQYF. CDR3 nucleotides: TGTGCCAGCAGTAGGGACTCACAAAACATTCAGTACTTC.

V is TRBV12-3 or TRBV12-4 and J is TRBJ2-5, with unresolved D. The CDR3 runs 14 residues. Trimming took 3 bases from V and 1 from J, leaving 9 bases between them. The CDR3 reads CASSFGPTQETQYF. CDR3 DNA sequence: TGTGCCAGCAGTTTCGGGCCGACCCAAGAGACCCAGTACTTC.

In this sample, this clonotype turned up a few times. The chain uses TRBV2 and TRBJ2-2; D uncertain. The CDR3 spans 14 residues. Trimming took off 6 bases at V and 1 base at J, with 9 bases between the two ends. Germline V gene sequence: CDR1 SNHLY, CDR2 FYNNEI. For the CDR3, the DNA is TGTGCCAGCAGGGGTGCTAGGAACACCGGGGAGCTGTTTTTT. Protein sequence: CASRGARNTGELFF.

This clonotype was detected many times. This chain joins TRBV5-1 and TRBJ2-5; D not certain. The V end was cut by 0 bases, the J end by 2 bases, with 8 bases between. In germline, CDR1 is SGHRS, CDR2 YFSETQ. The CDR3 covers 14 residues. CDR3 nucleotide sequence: TGCGCCAGCAGCTTGGAGCCAGAGCAAGAGACCCAGTACTTC. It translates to CASSLEPEQETQYF.

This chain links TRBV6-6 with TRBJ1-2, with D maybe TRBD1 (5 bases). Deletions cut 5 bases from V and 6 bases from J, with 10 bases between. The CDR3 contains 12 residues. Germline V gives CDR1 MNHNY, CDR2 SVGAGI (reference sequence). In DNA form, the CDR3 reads TGTGCCAGCAGTGGACATAGGCATGGCTACACCTTC. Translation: CASSGHRHGYTF.

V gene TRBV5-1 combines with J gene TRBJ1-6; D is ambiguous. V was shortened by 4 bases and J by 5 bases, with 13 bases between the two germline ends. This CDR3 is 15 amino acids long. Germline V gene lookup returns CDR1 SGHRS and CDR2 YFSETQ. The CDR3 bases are TGCGCCAGCAGCGCGAGTGATGGGAATAATTCACCCCTCCACTTT. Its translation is CASSASDGNNSPLHF.

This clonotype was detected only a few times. CDR3 DNA: TGCAGTGCTAGAGGGCCTCAAACCTCTGGAAACACCATATATTTT. Translation gives CSARGPQTSGNTIYF. The chain carries TRBV20-1 and TRBJ1-3; D not certain. The germline V and J ends were trimmed by 1 base and 0 bases, with 10 bases remaining between them. Germline CDR1 is DFQATT and CDR2 is SNEGSKA (reference sequence). CDR3 length: 15 residues.

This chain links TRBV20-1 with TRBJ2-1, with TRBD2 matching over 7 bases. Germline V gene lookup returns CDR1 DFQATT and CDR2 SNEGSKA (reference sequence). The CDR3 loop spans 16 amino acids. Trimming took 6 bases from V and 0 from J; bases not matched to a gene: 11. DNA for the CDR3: TGCAGTGCCCCGCCTTGGGGCGGGAGCTCCTACAATGAGCAGTTCTTC. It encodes CSAPPWGGSSYNEQFF.

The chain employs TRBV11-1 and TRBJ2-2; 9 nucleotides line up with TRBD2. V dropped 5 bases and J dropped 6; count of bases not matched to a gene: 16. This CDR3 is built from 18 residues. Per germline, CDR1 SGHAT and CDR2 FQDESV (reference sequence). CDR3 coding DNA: TGTGCCAGCAGCCGAACAGCGGGAGGAGTATGGGATTCCGGGGAGCTGTTTTTT. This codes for CASSRTAGGVWDSGELFF.

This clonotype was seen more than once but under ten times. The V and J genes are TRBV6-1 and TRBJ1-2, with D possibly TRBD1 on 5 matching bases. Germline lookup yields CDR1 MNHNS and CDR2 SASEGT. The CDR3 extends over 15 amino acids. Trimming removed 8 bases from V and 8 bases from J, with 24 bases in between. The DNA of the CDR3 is TGTGCCAGCGGAGAGATGCTGATGGGACCTATGGGCTACACCTTC. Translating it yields CASGEMLMGPMGYTF.